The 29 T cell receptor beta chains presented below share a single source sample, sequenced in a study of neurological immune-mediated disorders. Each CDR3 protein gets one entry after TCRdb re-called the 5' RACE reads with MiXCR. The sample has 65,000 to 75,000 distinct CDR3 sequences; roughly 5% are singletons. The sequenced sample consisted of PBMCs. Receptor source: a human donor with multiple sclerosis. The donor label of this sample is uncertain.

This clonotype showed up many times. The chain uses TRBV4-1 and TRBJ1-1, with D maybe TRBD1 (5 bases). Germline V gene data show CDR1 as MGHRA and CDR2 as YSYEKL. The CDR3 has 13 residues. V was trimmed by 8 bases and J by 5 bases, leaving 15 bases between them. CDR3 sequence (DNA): TGCGCCAGCCGGCGGGGGGGAATTACTGAAGCTTTCTTT. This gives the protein CASRRGGITEAFF.

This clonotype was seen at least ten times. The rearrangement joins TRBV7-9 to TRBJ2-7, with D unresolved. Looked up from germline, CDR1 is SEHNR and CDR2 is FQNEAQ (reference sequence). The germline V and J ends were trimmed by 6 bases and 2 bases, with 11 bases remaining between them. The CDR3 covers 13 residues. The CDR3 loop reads CASRRGTAYEQYF. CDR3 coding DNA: TGTGCCAGCAGGCGTGGAACGGCCTACGAGCAGTACTTC.

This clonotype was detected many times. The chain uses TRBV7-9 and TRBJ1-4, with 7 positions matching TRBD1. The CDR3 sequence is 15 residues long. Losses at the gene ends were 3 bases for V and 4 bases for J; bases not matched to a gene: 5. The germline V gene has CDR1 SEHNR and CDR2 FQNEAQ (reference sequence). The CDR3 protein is CASSLMGQNNEKLFF. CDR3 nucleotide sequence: TGTGCCAGCAGCTTGATGGGACAGAATAATGAAAAACTGTTTTTT. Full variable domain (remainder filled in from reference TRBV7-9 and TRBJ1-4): DTGVSQNPRHKITKRGQNVTFRCDPISEHNRLYWYRQTLGQGPEFLTYFQNEAQLEKSRLLSDRFSAERPKGSFSTLEIQRTEQGDSAMYLCASSLMGQNNEKLFFGSGTQLSVL.

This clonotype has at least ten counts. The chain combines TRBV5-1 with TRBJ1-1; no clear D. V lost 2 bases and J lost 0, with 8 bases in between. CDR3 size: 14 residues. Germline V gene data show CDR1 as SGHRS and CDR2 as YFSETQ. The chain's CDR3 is CASSFIQMNTEAFF. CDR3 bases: TGCGCCAGCAGCTTTATTCAGATGAACACTGAAGCTTTCTTT.

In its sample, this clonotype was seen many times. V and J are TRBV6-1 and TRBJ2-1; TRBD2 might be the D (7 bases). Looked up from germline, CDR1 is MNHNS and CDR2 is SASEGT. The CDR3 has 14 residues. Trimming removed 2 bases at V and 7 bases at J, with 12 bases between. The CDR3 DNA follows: TGTGCCAGCAGTGAAATTCGGGGGGCGAATGAGCAGTTCTTC. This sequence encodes CASSEIRGANEQFF.

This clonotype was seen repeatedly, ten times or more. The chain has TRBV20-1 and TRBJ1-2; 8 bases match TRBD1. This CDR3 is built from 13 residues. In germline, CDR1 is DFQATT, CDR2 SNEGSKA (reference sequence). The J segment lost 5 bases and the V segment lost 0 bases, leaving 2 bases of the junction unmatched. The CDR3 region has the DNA TGCAGTGCTAGAGACGACAGGGGTTATGGCTACACCTTC. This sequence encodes CSARDDRGYGYTF.

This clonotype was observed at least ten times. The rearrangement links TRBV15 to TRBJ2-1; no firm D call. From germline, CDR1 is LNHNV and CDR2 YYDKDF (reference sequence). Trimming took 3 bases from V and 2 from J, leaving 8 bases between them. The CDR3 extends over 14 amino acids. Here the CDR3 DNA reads TGTGCCACCAGCAGTCAACTGGCCTACAATGAGCAGTTCTTC. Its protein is CATSSQLAYNEQFF. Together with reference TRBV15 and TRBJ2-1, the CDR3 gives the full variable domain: DAMVIQNPRYQVTQFGKPVTLSCSQTLNHNVMYWYQQKSSQAPKLLFHYYDKDFNNEADTPDNFQSRRPNTSFCFLDIRSPGLGDTAMYLCATSSQLAYNEQFFGPGTRLTVL.

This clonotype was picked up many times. The CDR3 region is CASSLEEPSPLHF. The CDR3 coding sequence is TGTGCCAGCAGTTTGGAGGAGCCTTCACCCCTCCACTTT. The V gene is TRBV12-3 or TRBV12-4, the J gene TRBJ1-6, with D unclear. V was shortened by 3 bases and J by 9 bases, with 9 bases between the two germline ends. The CDR3 spans 13 residues.

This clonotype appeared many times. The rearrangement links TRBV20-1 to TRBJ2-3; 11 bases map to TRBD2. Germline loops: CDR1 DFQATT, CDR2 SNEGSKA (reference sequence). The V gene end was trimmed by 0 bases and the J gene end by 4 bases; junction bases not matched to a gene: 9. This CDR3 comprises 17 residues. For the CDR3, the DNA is TGCAGTGCTAGAGATGGGGCTAGCGGGAGGAGGGCAGATACGCAGTATTTT. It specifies CSARDGASGRRADTQYF.

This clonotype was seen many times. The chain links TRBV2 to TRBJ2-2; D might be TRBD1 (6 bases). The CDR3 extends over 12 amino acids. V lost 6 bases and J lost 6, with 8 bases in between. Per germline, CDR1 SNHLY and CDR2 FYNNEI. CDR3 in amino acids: CASRKGAGELFF. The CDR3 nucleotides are TGTGCCAGCAGAAAGGGGGCCGGGGAGCTGTTTTTT.

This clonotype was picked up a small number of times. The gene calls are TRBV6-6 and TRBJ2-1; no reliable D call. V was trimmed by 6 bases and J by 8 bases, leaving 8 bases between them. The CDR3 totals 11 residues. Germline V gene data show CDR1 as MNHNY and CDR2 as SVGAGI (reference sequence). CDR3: CASSIGDEQFF. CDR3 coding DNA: TGTGCCAGCAGCATCGGAGATGAGCAGTTCTTC.

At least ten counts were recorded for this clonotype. As DNA, the CDR3 is TGTGCCAGCAGCTTAGGAGGACAGGGGTTAAACTCTGGGGCCAACGTCCTGACTTTC. Protein sequence: CASSLGGQGLNSGANVLTF. The gene calls are TRBV13 and TRBJ2-6; 9 bases fit TRBD1. CDR3 size: 19 residues. Germline values: CDR1 PRHDT, CDR2 FYEKMQ (reference sequence). V shed 0 bases and J 0 bases; nucleotides not matched to a gene: 6.

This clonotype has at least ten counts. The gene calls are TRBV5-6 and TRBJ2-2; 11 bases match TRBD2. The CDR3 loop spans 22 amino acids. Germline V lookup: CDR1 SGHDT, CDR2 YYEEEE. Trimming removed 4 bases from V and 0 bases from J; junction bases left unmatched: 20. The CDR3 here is CASSPLTPIGPLAGANTGELFF. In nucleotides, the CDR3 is TGTGCCAGCAGCCCCTTGACCCCCATTGGGCCACTAGCGGGGGCGAACACCGGGGAGCTGTTTTTT. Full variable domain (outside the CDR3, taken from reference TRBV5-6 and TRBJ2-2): DAGVTQSPTHLIKTRGQQVTLRCSPKSGHDTVSWYQQALGQGPQFIFQYYEEEERQRGNFPDRFSGHQFPNYSSELNVNALLLGDSALYLCASSPLTPIGPLAGANTGELFFGEGSRLTVL.

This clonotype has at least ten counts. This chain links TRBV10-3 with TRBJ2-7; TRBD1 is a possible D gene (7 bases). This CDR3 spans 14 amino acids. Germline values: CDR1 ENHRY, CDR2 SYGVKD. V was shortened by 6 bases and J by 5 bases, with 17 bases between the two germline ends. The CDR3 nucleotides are TGTGCCATCAGGACCGGGACCAGGGGGGACGAGCAGTACTTC. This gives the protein CAIRTGTRGDEQYF.

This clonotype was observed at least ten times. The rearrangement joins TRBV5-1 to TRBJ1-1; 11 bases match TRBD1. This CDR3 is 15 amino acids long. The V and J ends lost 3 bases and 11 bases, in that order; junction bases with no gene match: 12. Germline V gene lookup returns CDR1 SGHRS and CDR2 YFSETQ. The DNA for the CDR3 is TGCGCCAGCAGCTCGATAGGACAGGGGGCGACGCATGCTTTCTTT. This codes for CASSSIGQGATHAFF.

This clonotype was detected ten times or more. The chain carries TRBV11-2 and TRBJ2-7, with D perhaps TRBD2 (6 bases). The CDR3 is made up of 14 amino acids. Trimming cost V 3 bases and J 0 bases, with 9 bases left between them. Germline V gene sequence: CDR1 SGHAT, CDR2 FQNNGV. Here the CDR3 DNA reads TGTGCCAGCAGCTTCGGGGGTGGCTCCTACGAGCAGTACTTC. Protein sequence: CASSFGGGSYEQYF.

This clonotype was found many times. CDR3: CASTHSFRSGDRSNSPLHF. In DNA, the CDR3 is TGTGCCAGCACCCACTCCTTTCGGTCCGGGGACCGTTCTAATTCACCCCTCCACTTT. The chain links TRBV7-9 to TRBJ1-6, with D possibly being TRBD1 (5 bases). V lost 7 bases and J lost 6, with 28 bases in between. The CDR3 runs to 19 residues. Per the germline V gene, CDR1 is SEHNR and CDR2 is FQNEAQ (reference sequence).

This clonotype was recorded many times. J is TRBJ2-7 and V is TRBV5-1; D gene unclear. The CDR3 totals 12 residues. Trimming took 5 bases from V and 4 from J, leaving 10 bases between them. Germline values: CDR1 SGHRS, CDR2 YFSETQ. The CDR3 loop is CASRGLTYEQYF. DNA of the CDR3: TGCGCCAGCAGAGGGTTGACTTACGAGCAGTACTTC.

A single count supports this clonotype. The CDR3 is CASSSVGGGVPSTDTQYF. The DNA of the CDR3 is TGCGCCAGCAGTTCCGTCGGCGGGGGGGTACCCAGCACAGATACGCAGTATTTT. The chain joins TRBV5-1 to TRBJ2-3; 9 bases are a match to TRBD2. With 5 bases clipped from V and 0 bases from J, the junction kept 13 bases outside the gene matches. The germline CDR1 and CDR2 sequences are SGHRS and YFSETQ. This CDR3 comprises 18 residues.

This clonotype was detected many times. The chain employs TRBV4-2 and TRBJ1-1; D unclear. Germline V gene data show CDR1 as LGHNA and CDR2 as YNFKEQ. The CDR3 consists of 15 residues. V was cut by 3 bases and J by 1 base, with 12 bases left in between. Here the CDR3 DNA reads TGTGCCAGCAGCCAGACCTGGGCGACGAACACTGAAGCTTTCTTT. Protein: CASSQTWATNTEAFF.

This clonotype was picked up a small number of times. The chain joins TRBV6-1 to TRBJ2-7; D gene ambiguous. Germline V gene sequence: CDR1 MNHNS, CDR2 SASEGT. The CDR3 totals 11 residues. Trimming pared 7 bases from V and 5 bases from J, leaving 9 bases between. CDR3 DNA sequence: TGTGCCAGCATCATTTGGGACGAGCAGTACTTC. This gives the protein CASIIWDEQYF.

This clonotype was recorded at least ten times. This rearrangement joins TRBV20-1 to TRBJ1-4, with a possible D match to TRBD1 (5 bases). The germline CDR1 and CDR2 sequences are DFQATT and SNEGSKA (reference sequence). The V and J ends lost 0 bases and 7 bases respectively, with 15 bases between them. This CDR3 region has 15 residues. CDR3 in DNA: TGCAGTGCTAGAGATTCCGACTTGGGGGGTGAAAAACTGTTTTTT. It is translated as CSARDSDLGGEKLFF.

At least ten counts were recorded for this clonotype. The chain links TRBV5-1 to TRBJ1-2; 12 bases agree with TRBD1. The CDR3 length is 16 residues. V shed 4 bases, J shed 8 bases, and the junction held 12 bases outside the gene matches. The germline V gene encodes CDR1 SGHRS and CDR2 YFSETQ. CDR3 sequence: CASSRELGQGARGYTF. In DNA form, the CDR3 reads TGCGCCAGCAGCCGGGAACTGGGACAGGGGGCGCGAGGCTACACCTTC.

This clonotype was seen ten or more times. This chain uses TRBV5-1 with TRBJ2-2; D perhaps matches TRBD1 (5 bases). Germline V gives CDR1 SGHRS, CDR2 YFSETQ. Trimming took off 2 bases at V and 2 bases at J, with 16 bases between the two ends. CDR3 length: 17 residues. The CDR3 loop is CASSLGAEWGNTGELFF. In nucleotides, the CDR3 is TGCGCCAGCAGCTTAGGAGCCGAATGGGGCAACACCGGGGAGCTGTTTTTT. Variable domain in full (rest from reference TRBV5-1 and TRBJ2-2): KAGVTQTPRYLIKTRGQQVTLSCSPISGHRSVSWYQQTPGQGLQFLFEYFSETQRNKGNFPGRFSGRQFSNSRSEMNVSTLELGDSALYLCASSLGAEWGNTGELFFGEGSRLTVL.

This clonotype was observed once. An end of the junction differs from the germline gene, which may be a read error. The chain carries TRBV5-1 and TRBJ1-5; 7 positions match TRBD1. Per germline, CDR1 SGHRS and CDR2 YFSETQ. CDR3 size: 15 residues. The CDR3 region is CASSQGEGRNQPRYF. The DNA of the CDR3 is TGCGCCAGCAGCCAGGGGGAAGGGCGCAATCAGCCCCGGTATTTT. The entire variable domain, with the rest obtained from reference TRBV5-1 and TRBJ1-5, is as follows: KAGVTQTPRYLIKTRGQQVTLSCSPISGHRSVSWYQQTPGQGLQFLFEYFSETQRNKGNFPGRFSGRQFSNSRSEMNVSTLELGDSALYLCASSQGEGRNQPRYFGDGTRLSIL.

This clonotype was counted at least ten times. The CDR3 is CSAWTSRGSNQPQHF. DNA of the CDR3: TGCAGTGCCTGGACGTCTAGGGGTAGCAATCAGCCCCAGCATTTT. The chain recombines TRBV20-1 with TRBJ1-5, with a weak D call TRBD1 (5 bases). The CDR3 has 15 amino acids. Germline V lookup: CDR1 DFQATT, CDR2 SNEGSKA (reference sequence). The V end lost 6 bases, the J end lost 0 bases, and 15 bases lay between the germline ends.

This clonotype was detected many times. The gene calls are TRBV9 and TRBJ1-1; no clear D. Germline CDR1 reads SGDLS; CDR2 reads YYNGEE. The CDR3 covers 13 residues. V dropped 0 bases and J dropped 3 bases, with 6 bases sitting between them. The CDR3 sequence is CASSVADYTEAFF. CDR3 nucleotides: TGTGCCAGCAGCGTAGCGGACTACACTGAAGCTTTCTTT.

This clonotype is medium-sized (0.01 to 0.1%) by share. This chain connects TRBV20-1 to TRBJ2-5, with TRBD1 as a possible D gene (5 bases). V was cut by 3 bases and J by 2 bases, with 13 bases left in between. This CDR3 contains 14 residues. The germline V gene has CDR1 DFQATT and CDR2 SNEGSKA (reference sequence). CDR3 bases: TGCAGTGCTAGTTCTAAGGGGTATCAAGAGACCCAGTACTTC. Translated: CSASSKGYQETQYF.

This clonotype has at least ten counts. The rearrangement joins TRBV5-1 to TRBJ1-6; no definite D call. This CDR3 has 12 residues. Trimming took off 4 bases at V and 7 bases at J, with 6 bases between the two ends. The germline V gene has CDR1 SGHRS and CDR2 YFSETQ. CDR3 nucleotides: TGCGCCAGCAGCCTAGAAAATTCACCCCTCCACTTT. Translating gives CASSLENSPLHF. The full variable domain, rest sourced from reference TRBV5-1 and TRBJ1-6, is KAGVTQTPRYLIKTRGQQVTLSCSPISGHRSVSWYQQTPGQGLQFLFEYFSETQRNKGNFPGRFSGRQFSNSRSEMNVSTLELGDSALYLCASSLENSPLHFGNGTRLTVT.